This passage covers 24 T cell receptor beta chains from one sample sequenced in a study of blood T cell repertoires in COVID-19. TCRdb keeps only in-frame clones here, not all; method: immunoSEQ multiplex PCR. The repertoire holds more than 110,000 clones, with 70% to 90% as singletons. Sequencing input: peripheral blood. These receptors were obtained from a man aged 50-59 years with acute or convalescent COVID-19.

The chain uses TRBV5-1 and TRBJ2-2; 12 bases align to TRBD2. After removal of 4 bases from V and 8 bases from J, the junction contained 9 bases not matched to a gene. Germline V gene lookup returns CDR1 SGHRS and CDR2 YFSETQ. CDR3 length: 16 amino acids. The CDR3 region has the DNA TGCGCCAGCAGCCAAAGGACTAGCGGGGCCTCAGGGGAGCTGTTTTTT. Translating gives CASSQRTSGASGELFF.

The chain joins TRBV5-8 to TRBJ2-7, with TRBD1 matching 12 bases. V dropped 6 bases and J dropped 3; count of bases not matched to a gene: 4. CDR1 and CDR2 from the germline V gene are SGHTS and YDEGEE. This CDR3 is 14 amino acids long. The CDR3, as DNA: TGTGCCAGCATCCGGGACAGGGGGCTCTACGAGCAGTACTTC. Protein product: CASIRDRGLYEQYF.

In its sample, this clone was seen a few times. The chain recombines TRBV6-2 or TRBV6-3 with TRBJ2-1; 10 nucleotides agree with TRBD2. Germline V gene lookup returns CDR1 MNHEY and CDR2 SVGEGT. This CDR3 region has 17 residues. V lost 1 base to trimming and J lost 8 bases; unmatched junction nucleotides: 11. CDR3 DNA: TGTGCCAGCAGTTACTTGGCTAGCGGGGGTGGCTCCCATGAGCAGTTCTTC. Amino acids: CASSYLASGGGSHEQFF.

This clone occurred a few times. This sequence joins TRBV27 and TRBJ2-5; D remains ambiguous. The V and J ends lost 5 bases and 1 base respectively, with 8 bases between them. CDR1 and CDR2 from the germline V gene are MNHEY and SMNVEV (reference sequence). The CDR3 spans 13 residues. CDR3 in amino acids: CASSRRPQETQYF. In DNA, the CDR3 is TGTGCCAGCAGTAGGAGACCCCAAGAGACCCAGTACTTC.

The chain uses TRBV5-1 and TRBJ1-5; no reliable D call. The V and J ends lost 0 bases and 6 bases respectively, with 10 bases between them. The CDR3 covers 14 residues. The germline V gene has CDR1 SGHRS and CDR2 YFSETQ. The CDR3 region is CASSLGQTGQPQHF. The DNA for the CDR3 is TGCGCCAGCAGCTTGGGCCAAACGGGTCAGCCCCAGCATTTT.

The chain employs TRBV29-1 and TRBJ2-5; D is perhaps TRBD1 (5 bases). V shed 5 bases and J shed 1 base, with 11 bases lying between them. The CDR3 totals 13 residues. Germline V lookup: CDR1 SQVTM, CDR2 ANQGSEA. DNA of the CDR3: TGCAGCGTTAAGAGACAGATCCAAGAGACCCAGTACTTC. This translates into CSVKRQIQETQYF.

The rearrangement links TRBV5-1 to TRBJ2-3, with TRBD2 matching over 11 bases. The germline gives CDR1 SGHRS, CDR2 YFSETQ. V gave up 3 bases and J gave up 1 base; unmatched junction bases: 10. The CDR3 has 18 amino acids. The CDR3 DNA follows: TGCGCCAGCAGCTCAACTAGCGGGAGTGTTTTTGGCACAGATACGCAGTATTTT. This encodes CASSSTSGSVFGTDTQYF.

This clone came up a few times. V usage is TRBV9 and J usage is TRBJ2-5, with TRBD2 as a possible D gene (7 bases). V lost 4 bases to trimming and J lost 2 bases, with 21 bases between them. CDR3 length: 17 residues. CDR1 is SGDLS, CDR2 YYNGEE, per germline. The CDR3 DNA reads as TGTGCCAGCAGCCGGTCCGTTGGCGGGGGCCCGCAAGAGACCCAGTACTTC. Protein sequence: CASSRSVGGGPQETQYF. Filled out from reference TRBV9 and TRBJ2-5, the complete variable domain reads DSGVTQTPKHLITATGQRVTLRCSPRSGDLSVYWYQQSLDQGLQFLIQYYNGEERAKGNILERFSAQQFPDLHSELNLSSLELGDSALYFCASSRSVGGGPQETQYFGPGTRLLVL.

This clone was picked up a small number of times. The chain has TRBV11-3 and TRBJ2-7, with TRBD1 identical over 7 bases. V dropped 6 bases and J dropped 5; count of bases not matched to a gene: 10. There are 14 residues in the CDR3. CDR1 and CDR2 from the germline V gene are SGHNT and YENEEA. CDR3 sequence (DNA): TGTGCCAGCAGAGCAGGACAGGCAACCGACGAGCAGTACTTC. Protein sequence: CASRAGQATDEQYF. Together with reference TRBV11-3 and TRBJ2-7, the CDR3 gives the full variable domain: EAGVVQSPRYKIIEKKQPVAFWCNPISGHNTLYWYLQNLGQGPELLIRYENEEAVDDSQLPKDRFSAERLKGVDSTLKIQPAELGDSAVYLCASRAGQATDEQYFGPGTRLTVT.

The gene calls are TRBV5-4 and TRBJ1-4; 10 bases align to TRBD1. The length of the CDR3 is 16 residues. After removal of 0 bases from V and 8 bases from J, the junction contained 7 bases not matched to a gene. Germline CDR1 SGHNT, CDR2 YYREEE (reference sequence). The CDR3 region has the DNA TGTGCCAGCAGCTTGGACAGAGGGACAGGGGACGAAAAACTGTTTTTT. The encoded protein is CASSLDRGTGDEKLFF.

This chain's CDR3 is CASSLMSLGVGYTF. CDR3 bases: TGTGCCAGCAGCTTGATGTCCTTAGGGGTAGGCTACACCTTC. The chain joins TRBV11-2 to TRBJ1-2; D is possibly TRBD1 (5 bases). Trimming stripped 3 bases from V and 8 bases from J, with 16 bases between. This CDR3 has 14 amino acids. CDR1 SGHAT and CDR2 FQNNGV come from the germline V gene.

J is TRBJ2-7 and V is TRBV5-6, with 12 bases matching TRBD2. V lost 4 bases to trimming and J lost 6 bases; unmatched junction nucleotides: 8. The CDR3 extends over 15 amino acids. Germline values: CDR1 SGHDT, CDR2 YYEEEE. The CDR3 loop reads CASSLRRLAGVEQYF. The CDR3 nucleotides are TGTGCCAGCAGCCTCCGACGACTAGCGGGGGTCGAGCAGTACTTC.

The chain uses TRBV7-6 and TRBJ2-3, with a tentative D call TRBD2 (6 bases). The germline gives CDR1 SGHVS, CDR2 FNYEAQ. The CDR3 runs to 17 residues. The V gene lost 2 bases and the J gene lost 3 bases, with 18 bases spanning the gap. The CDR3 nucleotides are TGTGCCAGCAGCTTATCGGGTACCCTAGCGATTACAGATACGCAGTATTTT. This translates into CASSLSGTLAITDTQYF.

The chain employs TRBV5-1 and TRBJ2-1, with a weak D call TRBD2 (6 bases). Germline V gives CDR1 SGHRS, CDR2 YFSETQ. Trimming shortened V by 4 bases and J by 11 bases, and 13 bases separated the two germline ends. The CDR3 runs to 12 residues. The CDR3 loop is CASSAGTRQQFF. The CDR3 DNA follows: TGCGCCAGCAGCGCCGGGACTCGGCAGCAGTTCTTC.

The chain combines TRBV4-1 with TRBJ1-4; TRBD1 matches 7 bases. Trimming took 4 bases from V and 6 from J; bases not matched to a gene: 5. The CDR3 has 14 amino acids. Germline V gene lookup returns CDR1 MGHRA and CDR2 YSYEKL. The CDR3 loop is CASSPDRVDEKLFF. In DNA form, the CDR3 reads TGCGCCAGCAGCCCAGACAGGGTGGATGAAAAACTGTTTTTT.

V is TRBV6-1 and J is TRBJ2-7; D may be TRBD1 (6 bases). The length of the CDR3 is 14 residues. CDR1 and CDR2 (germline): MNHNS, SASEGT. Trimming removed 1 base from V and 3 bases from J, with 10 bases in between. The CDR3 bases are TGTGCCAGCAGTGAAGGGTACAGGGACTACGAGCAGTACTTC. Its translation is CASSEGYRDYEQYF.

The V and J genes are TRBV19 and TRBJ1-2, with D tentatively TRBD1 (5 bases). The germline CDR1 and CDR2 sequences are LNHDA and SQIVND (reference sequence). Deletions cut 5 bases from V and 6 bases from J, with 22 bases between. This CDR3 comprises 16 residues. The CDR3 loop reads CASSYQGATITNGYTF. The CDR3 coding sequence is TGTGCCAGTAGTTACCAGGGTGCCACGATCACCAATGGCTACACCTTC.

This sequence joins TRBV5-1 and TRBJ2-2; weak D call: TRBD2 (5 bases). The CDR3 extends over 16 amino acids. Germline CDR1 and CDR2: SGHRS and YFSETQ. V dropped 5 bases and J dropped 0 bases, with 14 bases sitting between them. For the CDR3, the DNA is TGCGCCAGCAGTCCGGGGTACCTCGCGAACACCGGGGAGCTGTTTTTT. Its translation is CASSPGYLANTGELFF. Filled out from reference TRBV5-1 and TRBJ2-2, the complete variable domain reads KAGVTQTPRYLIKTRGQQVTLSCSPISGHRSVSWYQQTPGQGLQFLFEYFSETQRNKGNFPGRFSGRQFSNSRSEMNVSTLELGDSALYLCASSPGYLANTGELFFGEGSRLTVL.

About this clone itself: Additional DNA sequences in this sample encode the identical CDR3. The chain carries TRBV7-8 and TRBJ2-7; D may be TRBD1 (6 bases). V was cut by 5 bases and J by 5 bases, with 22 bases left in between. Germline CDR1 SGHVS, CDR2 FQNEAQ. The CDR3 sequence is 16 residues long. In DNA, the CDR3 is TGTGCCAGCAGCGCCGACCAGACAGGAGGCCTGCACGAGCAGTACTTC. Residues: CASSADQTGGLHEQYF.

The J gene is TRBJ2-6, the V gene TRBV28; D might be TRBD2 (6 bases). This CDR3 region has 12 residues. CDR1 is MDHEN, CDR2 SYDVKM, per germline. CDR3 nucleotide sequence: TGTGCGGGGGGCTCTGGGGCCAACGTCCTGACTTTC. Its translation is CAGGSGANVLTF.

The rearrangement links TRBV10-2 to TRBJ2-5; D may correspond to TRBD1 or TRBD2 (5 bases each). This CDR3 is built from 14 residues. V dropped 6 bases and J dropped 5 bases, with 16 bases sitting between them. From germline, CDR1 is WSHSY and CDR2 SAAADI. The DNA for the CDR3 is TGCGCCAGCAGCGAGAGGGGCTGGTTGGAGACCCAGTACTTC. Amino acid sequence: CASSERGWLETQYF.

This rearrangement joins TRBV30 to TRBJ2-3; 14 positions match TRBD2. The length of the CDR3 is 17 residues. V shed 4 bases and J 4 bases; nucleotides not matched to a gene: 10. In germline, CDR1 is GTSNPN, CDR2 SVGIG (reference sequence). The CDR3 bases are TGTGCCTGGATCTCCGGGACTAGCGGGGGAAAATCAGATACGCAGTATTTT. Its translation: CAWISGTSGGKSDTQYF.

The V gene is TRBV5-1, the J gene TRBJ2-7, with 7 bases aligning to TRBD1. The CDR3 has 14 amino acids. Germline CDR1 and CDR2: SGHRS and YFSETQ. After removal of 2 bases from V and 3 bases from J, the junction contained 5 bases not matched to a gene. CDR3 protein: CASSFLRDSYEQYF. The CDR3 nucleotides read TGCGCCAGCAGCTTCCTCCGGGACAGCTACGAGCAGTACTTC.

CDR3 DNA sequence: TGTGCCAGCAGCCAAATTGGGGACACCGCCGGGGATACGCAGTATTTT. The encoded protein is CASSQIGDTAGDTQYF. The chain couples TRBV3-1 (or the pseudogene TRBV3-2) to TRBJ2-3; tentative D call: TRBD1 (6 bases). Germline V lookup: CDR1 LGHDT, CDR2 YNNKEL (reference sequence). There are 16 residues in the CDR3. Trimming cost V 2 bases and J 6 bases, with 18 bases left between them.